This T cell receptor beta chain was found in a study of graft-versus-host responses after intestinal transplantation. Germline assignment: CDR1 ENHRY and CDR2 SYGVKD. There are 15 residues in the CDR3. With 0 bases clipped from V and 1 base from J, the junction kept 1 base outside the gene matches. Sequencing used immunoSEQ multiplex PCR; TCRdb keeps in-frame clones, though not all of them. The sample has around 25,000 clones; about 39% are singletons. The rearrangement joins TRBV10-3 to TRBJ1-1; 8 bases map to TRBD1. The TCR comes from a human patient who received an intestinal transplant. The starting material was alloreactive CD4+ T cells from a mixed lymphocyte reaction culture, obtained before intestinal transplant. Subset described: CFSE-low proliferating T cells sorted from approximately six-day pre-transplant mixed lymphocyte reaction (GvH or HvG direction). The CDR3, as DNA: TGTGCCATCAGTGAGTCCGGGACAGGGAACACTGAAGCTTTCTTT. Its protein is CAISESGTGNTEAFF.